This TCR beta chain was sequenced for a study of blood T cell repertoires in COVID-19. Whole-study context: Some COVID-19 samples were acute and others convalescent; all came from the United States, Italy and Spain. The analysed material was cDNA or gDNA that came from T cells, B-cell-depleted T cells, or PBMCs.

A few counts support this clone. This CDR3 contains 14 residues. V was pared by 8 bases and J by 7 bases, with 10 bases of the junction left unmatched. Germline lookup yields CDR1 SNHLY and CDR2 FYNNEI. Authors' methods: The authors estimated nucleated cell counts from reference gene primer amplification. Sequenced by immunoSEQ multiplex PCR; TCRdb stores in-frame clones only, minus some. V and J calls and clone size are given by that table; D and trimming were obtained from the DNA. Of about 210,000 clones in the sample, 80% were seen once. The origin of this receptor is a human donor in a cohort sampled during active COVID-19. Sequencing used peripheral blood. The chain uses TRBV2 and TRBJ1-5; 8 bases align to TRBD1. In DNA, the CDR3 is TGTGCCAGCGAGGAGACAGGGGTGGGACAGCCCCAGCATTTT. Translation gives CASEETGVGQPQHF.